A single sample is the source of the 20 T cell receptor beta chains below, sequenced in a study of blood T cell repertoires in COVID-19. Using immunoSEQ multiplex PCR, the repertoire was profiled, and TCRdb retains in-frame clones only, with some absent. The data show around 140,000 clones, over 70% seen once. Sequencing input: peripheral blood. The receptors originated from a man between 45 and 60 years old with active COVID-19.

This clone occurred once. This chain connects TRBV5-1 to TRBJ2-5; tentative D call: TRBD2 (5 bases). This CDR3 comprises 16 residues. Germline V gene lookup returns CDR1 SGHRS and CDR2 YFSETQ. V dropped 2 bases and J dropped 7 bases, with 21 bases sitting between them. The DNA for the CDR3 is TGCGCCAGCAGCTTTCGGGATAACGGAAAGATGGGGACCCAGTACTTC. It is translated as CASSFRDNGKMGTQYF. Variable domain in full (rest from reference TRBV5-1 and TRBJ2-5): KAGVTQTPRYLIKTRGQQVTLSCSPISGHRSVSWYQQTPGQGLQFLFEYFSETQRNKGNFPGRFSGRQFSNSRSEMNVSTLELGDSALYLCASSFRDNGKMGTQYFGPGTRLLVL.

This clone occurred once. V usage is TRBV6-5 and J usage is TRBJ1-2; weak D call: TRBD1 (5 bases). The CDR3 is 14 residues long. Germline V gene data show CDR1 as MNHEY and CDR2 as SVGAGI. Trimming stripped 4 bases from V and 5 bases from J, with 14 bases between. The DNA of the CDR3 is TGTGCCAGCAGTTCATTCCAGGGAGGGTATGGCTACACCTTC. This encodes CASSSFQGGYGYTF.

The rearrangement uses TRBV14 and TRBJ2-1, with no clear D. Trimming removed 5 bases at V and 9 bases at J, with 8 bases between. This CDR3 is 11 amino acids long. Germline CDR1 and CDR2: SGHDN and FVKESK. The CDR3 bases are TGTGCCAGCAGCACCCGTAGTGAGCAGTTCTTC. Encoded protein: CASSTRSEQFF.

The V and J genes are TRBV30 and TRBJ1-4, with D unresolved. The length of the CDR3 is 13 residues. Germline values: CDR1 GTSNPN, CDR2 SVGIG (reference sequence). V lost 1 base to trimming and J lost 8 bases, with 11 bases between them. The CDR3 is CAWSAVFGEKLFF. In DNA form, the CDR3 reads TGTGCCTGGAGTGCTGTTTTCGGGGAAAAACTGTTTTTT.

This clone was observed a handful of times. The chain has TRBV6-5 and TRBJ2-4, with TRBD2 as a possible D gene (6 bases). CDR1 MNHEY and CDR2 SVGAGI come from the germline V gene. There are 15 residues in the CDR3. V was trimmed by 0 bases and J by 5 bases, leaving 11 bases between them. The CDR3 region is CASSYSRASENIQYF. CDR3 DNA: TGTGCCAGCAGTTACTCGAGGGCTAGCGAAAACATTCAGTACTTC.

The rearrangement joins TRBV30 to TRBJ1-1; D is possibly TRBD1 (6 bases). V lost 0 bases and J 5 bases, leaving 10 bases between the germline ends. Germline CDR1 reads GTSNPN; CDR2 reads SVGIG (reference sequence). This CDR3 region has 13 residues. The CDR3 region is CAWSVLGGTEAFF. The CDR3 DNA sequence: TGTGCCTGGAGTGTACTAGGGGGAACTGAAGCTTTCTTT.

The rearrangement links TRBV18 to TRBJ1-6; D perhaps matches TRBD1 (5 bases). V was shortened by 2 bases and J by 10 bases, with 12 bases between the two germline ends. The germline CDR1 and CDR2 sequences are KGHSH and LQKENI. The CDR3 loop spans 14 amino acids. The CDR3 DNA reads as TGTGCCAGCTCACCAGGCAGCGGGGGGTCACCCCTCCACTTT. Translated: CASSPGSGGSPLHF.

The chain links TRBV7-3 to TRBJ2-3; 7 positions match TRBD2. V lost 5 bases to trimming and J lost 0 bases; unmatched junction nucleotides: 11. The CDR3 runs 17 residues. Germline lookup yields CDR1 SGHTA and CDR2 FQGTGA. The CDR3: CASSAQAAGSSTDTQYF. DNA of the CDR3: TGTGCCAGCAGCGCCCAGGCAGCGGGGTCTAGCACAGATACGCAGTATTTT.

The chain couples TRBV29-1 to TRBJ2-3, with 12 nucleotides matching TRBD2. Trimming took 7 bases from V and 4 from J; bases not matched to a gene: 9. Looked up from germline, CDR1 is SQVTM and CDR2 is ANQGSEA. The CDR3 runs to 15 residues. The CDR3 nucleotides read TGCAGCGCCTCCCGACTAGCGGGGGTCGCAGATACGCAGTATTTT. Translating gives CSASRLAGVADTQYF.

The chain joins TRBV29-1 to TRBJ2-5, with 7 nucleotides matching TRBD2. Losses at the gene ends were 6 bases for V and 5 bases for J; bases not matched to a gene: 12. The CDR3 length is 14 residues. Germline V gene data show CDR1 as SQVTM and CDR2 as ANQGSEA. The CDR3 nucleotides are TGCAGCGTCCTCCACCGGGGGAGGGGTGAGACCCAGTACTTC. It encodes CSVLHRGRGETQYF.

The chain recombines TRBV10-3 with TRBJ2-7; tentative D call: TRBD1 (6 bases). The V end was cut by 4 bases, the J end by 0 bases, with 10 bases between. The V gene's germline CDR1 is ENHRY and CDR2 SYGVKD. This CDR3 spans 14 amino acids. CDR3 region: CAISGGTSSYEQYF. CDR3 DNA sequence: TGTGCCATCAGTGGGGGGACAAGCTCCTACGAGCAGTACTTC.

J is TRBJ2-5 and V is TRBV28; D call uncertain. Germline V lookup: CDR1 MDHEN, CDR2 SYDVKM. V lost 5 bases to trimming and J lost 0 bases, with 4 bases between them. This CDR3 comprises 12 residues. The CDR3 nucleotides read TGTGCCAGCAGTCCCAACCAAGAGACCCAGTACTTC. This sequence encodes CASSPNQETQYF.

The J gene is TRBJ1-6, the V gene TRBV6-5; 7 bases match TRBD1. Germline CDR1 is MNHEY and CDR2 is SVGAGI. V gave up 5 bases and J gave up 10 bases; unmatched junction bases: 11. The CDR3 is 15 amino acids. The chain's CDR3 is CASSRNIPQGSPLHF. CDR3 sequence (DNA): TGTGCCAGCAGTCGTAATATTCCACAGGGGTCACCCCTCCACTTT.

The chain employs TRBV19 and TRBJ1-1; D may be TRBD1 (5 bases). Trimming removed 5 bases from V and 10 bases from J, with 14 bases in between. The CDR3 covers 12 residues. Germline V CDR1 and CDR2: LNHDA, SQIVND (reference sequence). The CDR3 DNA sequence: TGTGCCAGTAGTGACTCAAGACAGTCAGCTTTCTTT. Its protein product is CASSDSRQSAFF.

This chain uses TRBV30 with TRBJ2-3, with TRBD2 matching 10 bases. Germline CDR1 and CDR2: GTSNPN and SVGIG (reference sequence). Trimming removed 4 bases from V and 2 bases from J; junction bases left unmatched: 6. The CDR3 sequence is 15 residues long. The CDR3 DNA is TGTGCCTGGACTTTGACTAGCGGGTACACAGATACGCAGTATTTT. Amino acids: CAWTLTSGYTDTQYF.

The chain combines TRBV5-1 with TRBJ2-7; TRBD2 agrees at 8 bases. V lost 2 bases to trimming and J lost 4 bases; unmatched junction nucleotides: 5. The CDR3 totals 14 residues. CDR1 SGHRS and CDR2 YFSETQ come from the germline V gene. The CDR3 DNA reads as TGCGCCAGCAGCTTTGGCGGGGGGCCGTACGAGCAGTACTTC. Translation gives CASSFGGGPYEQYF.

The chain recombines TRBV2 with TRBJ1-4; TRBD1 might be the D (5 bases). The CDR3 covers 14 residues. Germline V gene lookup returns CDR1 SNHLY and CDR2 FYNNEI. V was shortened by 8 bases and J by 0 bases, with 10 bases between the two germline ends. The CDR3 DNA sequence: TGTGCCAGCCAGTGGGGCTCAACTAATGAAAAACTGTTTTTT. Its translation: CASQWGSTNEKLFF.

This chain connects TRBV9 to TRBJ2-5; the match to TRBD2 covers 9 bases. In germline, CDR1 is SGDLS, CDR2 YYNGEE. Losses at the gene ends were 6 bases for V and 2 bases for J; bases not matched to a gene: 8. This CDR3 is built from 15 residues. The CDR3: CASNLAGEEQETQYF. The CDR3 DNA is TGTGCCAGCAACTTAGCGGGGGAAGAGCAAGAGACCCAGTACTTC.

The rearrangement uses TRBV5-5 and TRBJ1-2; TRBD1 is a possible D gene (6 bases). V lost 4 bases and J lost 8, with 12 bases in between. The CDR3 runs 12 residues. Germline CDR1 SGHKS, CDR2 YYEKEE (reference sequence). In DNA form, the CDR3 reads TGTGCCAGCAGCCCCCGGGACATCGGCTACACCTTC. Encoded protein: CASSPRDIGYTF.

This chain uses TRBV18 with TRBJ2-5, with D possibly being TRBD2 (6 bases). Per germline, CDR1 KGHSH and CDR2 LQKENI. The CDR3 covers 13 residues. The V and J ends lost 4 bases and 5 bases respectively, with 11 bases between them. Here the CDR3 DNA reads TGTGCCAGCTCACTGACTAGGGGCGAGACCCAGTACTTC. Translating gives CASSLTRGETQYF.